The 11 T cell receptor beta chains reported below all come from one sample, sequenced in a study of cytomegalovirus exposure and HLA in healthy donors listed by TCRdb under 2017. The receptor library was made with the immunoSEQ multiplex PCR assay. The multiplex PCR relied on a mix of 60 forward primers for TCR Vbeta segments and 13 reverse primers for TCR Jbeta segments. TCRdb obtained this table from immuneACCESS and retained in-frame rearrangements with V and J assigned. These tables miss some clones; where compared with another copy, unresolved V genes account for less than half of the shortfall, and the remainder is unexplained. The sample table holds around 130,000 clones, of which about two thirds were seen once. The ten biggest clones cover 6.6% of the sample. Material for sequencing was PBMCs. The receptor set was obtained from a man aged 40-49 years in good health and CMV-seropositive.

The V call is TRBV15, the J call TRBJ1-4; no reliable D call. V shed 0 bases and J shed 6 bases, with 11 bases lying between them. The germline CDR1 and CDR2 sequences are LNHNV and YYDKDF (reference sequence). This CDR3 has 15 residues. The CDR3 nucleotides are TGTGCCACCAGCAGAGATCCCGGGAACGATGAAAAACTGTTTTTT. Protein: CATSRDPGNDEKLFF.

CDR3 amino acids: CASRMGLAGGSYNEQFF. The CDR3 DNA follows: TGTGCCAGCAGAATGGGACTAGCGGGAGGGTCCTACAATGAGCAGTTCTTC. The rearrangement joins TRBV28 to TRBJ2-1; 16 bases map to TRBD2. The junction had 3 bases not matched to a gene; V was cut back by 6 bases and J by 1 base. Germline CDR1 is MDHEN and CDR2 is SYDVKM. The CDR3 contains 17 residues. The entire variable domain, with the rest obtained from reference TRBV28 and TRBJ2-1, is as follows: DVKVTQSSRYLVKRTGEKVFLECVQDMDHENMFWYRQDPGLGLRLIYFSYDVKMKEKGDIPEGYSVSREKKERFSLILESASTNQTSMYLCASRMGLAGGSYNEQFFGPGTRLTVL.

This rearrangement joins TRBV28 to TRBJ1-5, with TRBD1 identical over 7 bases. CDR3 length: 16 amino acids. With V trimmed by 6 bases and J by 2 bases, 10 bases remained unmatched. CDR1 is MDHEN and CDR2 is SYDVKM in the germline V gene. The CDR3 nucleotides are TGTGCCAGCAGCCCTCACACAGGGGCTGGCAATCAGCCCCAGCATTTT. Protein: CASSPHTGAGNQPQHF.

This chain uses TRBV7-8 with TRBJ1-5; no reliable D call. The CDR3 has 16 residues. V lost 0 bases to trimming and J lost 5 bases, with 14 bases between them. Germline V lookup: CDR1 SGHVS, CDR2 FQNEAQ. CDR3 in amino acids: CASSLAFRSSYQPQHF. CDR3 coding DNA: TGTGCCAGCAGCTTAGCGTTTCGGAGTAGTTATCAGCCCCAGCATTTT.

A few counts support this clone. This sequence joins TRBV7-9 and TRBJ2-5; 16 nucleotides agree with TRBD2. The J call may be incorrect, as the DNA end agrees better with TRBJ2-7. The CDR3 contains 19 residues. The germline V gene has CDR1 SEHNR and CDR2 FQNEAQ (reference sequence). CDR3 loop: CASSLRSTGLAGGGHEQYF. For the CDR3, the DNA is TGTGCCAGCAGCCTACGGTCAACGGGACTAGCGGGAGGGGGCCACGAGCAGTACTTC.

CDR3 sequence reads: CATSREARGDRNEQFF. In DNA, the CDR3 is TGTGCCACCAGCAGAGAAGCCAGGGGGGATAGGAATGAGCAGTTCTTC. The genes are TRBV15 and TRBJ2-1; D perhaps matches TRBD1 (7 bases). Trimming cost V 0 bases and J 7 bases, with 16 bases left between them. This CDR3 spans 16 amino acids. Per the germline V gene, CDR1 is LNHNV and CDR2 is YYDKDF (reference sequence).

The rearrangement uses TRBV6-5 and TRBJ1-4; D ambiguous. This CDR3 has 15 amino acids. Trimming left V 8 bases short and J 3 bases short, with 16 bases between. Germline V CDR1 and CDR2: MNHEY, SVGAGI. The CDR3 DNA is TGTGCCAGCGGTTCGAGTTGGGGAGCTAATGAAAAACTGTTTTTT. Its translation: CASGSSWGANEKLFF.

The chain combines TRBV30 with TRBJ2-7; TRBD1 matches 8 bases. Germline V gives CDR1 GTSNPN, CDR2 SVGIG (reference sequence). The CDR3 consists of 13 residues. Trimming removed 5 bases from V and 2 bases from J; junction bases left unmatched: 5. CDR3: CAWCRGPAYEQYF. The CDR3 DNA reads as TGTGCCTGGTGCAGGGGGCCGGCCTACGAGCAGTACTTC.

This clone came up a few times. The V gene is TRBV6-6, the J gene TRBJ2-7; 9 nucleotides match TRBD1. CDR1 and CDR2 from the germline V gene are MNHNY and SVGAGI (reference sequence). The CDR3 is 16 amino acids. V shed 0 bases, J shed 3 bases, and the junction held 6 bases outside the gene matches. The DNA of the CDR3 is TGTGCCAGCAGTTACTCTAAGGGACAGGGCGTCTACGAGCAGTACTTC. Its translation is CASSYSKGQGVYEQYF.

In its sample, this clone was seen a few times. The CDR3 loop reads CASSFRPGQGSSYNEQFF. The DNA for the CDR3 is TGCGCCAGCAGCTTCCGCCCGGGACAGGGGAGCTCCTACAATGAGCAGTTCTTC. The V call is TRBV5-1, the J call TRBJ2-1; 10 bases agree with TRBD1. The CDR3 runs to 18 residues. The J segment lost 0 bases and the V segment lost 2 bases, leaving 8 bases of the junction unmatched. Germline V gene lookup returns CDR1 SGHRS and CDR2 YFSETQ.

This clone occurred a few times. Written as DNA, the CDR3 is TGTGCCAGCAAAATACTAGCGGGAGTAGCTGAGACCCAGTACTTC. Its protein is CASKILAGVAETQYF. This chain uses TRBV28 with TRBJ2-5; 11 positions match TRBD2. From germline, CDR1 is MDHEN and CDR2 SYDVKM. The CDR3 sequence is 15 residues long. V trimming: 7 bases; J trimming: 5 bases; junction bases outside the gene matches: 9.